The clone carrying this TCR beta chain was seen a handful of times. Preparation of TCR beta libraries was done by quantitative 5'-RACE with molecular barcodes. TCRdb re-derived calls from the 5' RACE reads in MiXCR, one entry per CDR3 protein. The table lists about 140,000 distinct CDR3 sequences, 7% to 8% of them singletons. The sample is drawn from a study of CD8 T cells in ankylosing spondylitis. Germline V gives CDR1 MNHEY, CDR2 SMNVEV (reference sequence). The trim removed 5 bases at V and 5 bases at J, leaving 4 bases unmatched. This CDR3 contains 13 residues. This clonotype was sampled from a female donor with ankylosing spondylitis or in good health (not recorded which). This rearrangement joins TRBV27 to TRBJ2-5; TRBD1 agrees at 8 bases. The sequenced material came from blood, either unsorted or a sorted T cell fraction (not recorded which). CDR3 amino acids: CASSARGLETQYF. In nucleotides, the CDR3 is TGTGCCAGCAGTGCCAGGGGGCTGGAGACCCAGTACTTC.